This T cell receptor (beta chain) was identified during a study of beta chain features in type 1 diabetes. Study-level findings and limits: Amplification by PCR could prefer shorter templates, with the same effect in patients and controls. Moderate yet significant TCRB CDR3 shortening was seen in Type 1 diabetes patients in all four CD4+ subsets. For TCRB rearrangement, an influence of HLA type remained unresolved here.

The CDR3 contains 14 residues. Germline CDR1 KGHSH, CDR2 LQKENI. V was trimmed by 3 bases and J by 4 bases, leaving 13 bases between them. The authors reverse transcribed all of the isolated RNA, so sequencing captured expressed TCRB transcripts. Generated by immunoSEQ multiplex PCR, the TCRdb table keeps only in-frame clones and is missing some. The profile shows approximately 170,000 clones, roughly 59% of them singletons. As for this clone: No antigen is known for it.

The clonotype was recovered from a man under 40 with type 1 diabetes. V is TRBV18 and J is TRBJ2-7; unclear D gene. The sequencing input was naive CD4+ T cells from blood. In DNA form, the CDR3 reads TGTGCCAGCTCACCGCTTGAATCTAGTTACGAGCAGTACTTC. Its translation: CASSPLESSYEQYF.